A selection of T cell receptor beta chains follows, all from one sample in a study of cytomegalovirus exposure and HLA in healthy donors. Data came from immunoSEQ multiplex PCR; TCRdb stores just in-frame clones and leaves some out. The sample lists 200,000 to 250,000 clones, 80% to 85% seen once, with approximately 0.71% in the top ten. The sample comprised PBMCs. The receptors stem from a boy aged 2-15 years in good health and CMV-seronegative. Both conserved end residues are part of each CDR3. The D gene is left open where the match is weak. Clone size is stated in some rows and not others, as once, few, many or a class when expanded.

clone size | J gene | V gene | D gene | CDR3 protein | CDR3 DNA
. | TRBJ2-7 | TRBV6-1 | TRBD2 | CASSEALAGDSYEQYF | TGTGCCAGCAGTGAAGCGCTAGCGGGGGACTCCTACGAGCAGTACTTC
. | TRBJ1-1 | TRBV2 | TRBD1 | CASTRDRGGRNTEAFF | TGTGCCAGCACCCGGGACAGGGGAGGGAGGAACACTGAAGCTTTCTTT
. | TRBJ1-2 | TRBV6-5 | . | CASSYPDRNYGYTF | TGTGCCAGCAGTTACCCTGACAGAAACTATGGCTACACCTTC
. | TRBJ2-7 | TRBV10-3 | TRBD2 | CAIRGGSGGAYYEQYF | TGTGCCATCAGGGGCGGTAGCGGGGGGGCTTACTACGAGCAGTACTTC
. | TRBJ2-3 | TRBV30 | . | CAWSVFSGLSTDTQYF | TGTGCCTGGAGTGTATTCAGCGGTCTAAGCACAGATACGCAGTATTTT
. | TRBJ1-1 | TRBV6-5 | . | CASSPRGNTEAFF | TGTGCCAGCAGCCCTCGGGGAAACACTGAAGCTTTCTTT
. | TRBJ2-5 | TRBV6-1 | TRBD1 | CASGGQGGETQYF | TGTGCCAGCGGGGGACAGGGAGGAGAGACCCAGTACTTC
. | TRBJ2-3 | TRBV5-4 | TRBD1 | CASSATGGTDTQYF | TGTGCCAGCAGCGCGACAGGGGGCACAGATACGCAGTATTTT
. | TRBJ2-7 | TRBV19 | . | CASLGDSYEQYF | TGTGCCAGCCTCGGGGATTCCTACGAGCAGTACTTC
. | TRBJ1-2 | TRBV20-1 | . | CSGGGSNGYTF | TGCAGTGGGGGGGGGTCCAATGGCTACACCTTC
. | TRBJ1-1 | TRBV10-1 | . | CASSPPTLGPSANTEAFF | TGCGCCAGCAGTCCACCCACCTTGGGTCCGAGCGCAAACACTGAAGCTTTCTTT
. | TRBJ2-1 | TRBV9 | . | CASSPGTGITYEQFF | TGTGCCAGCAGCCCCGGGACTGGGATTACCTATGAGCAGTTCTTC
. | TRBJ1-5 | TRBV5-1 | TRBD1 | CASSQSTGGQPQHF | TGCGCCAGCAGCCAATCTACAGGGGGTCAGCCCCAGCATTTT
. | TRBJ1-5 | TRBV27 | . | CASSPGQGDQPQHF | TGTGCCAGCAGCCCGGGACAAGGGGACCAGCCCCAGCATTTT
. | TRBJ2-2 | TRBV7-2 | . | CASSFGGPTGELFF | TGTGCCAGCAGCTTCGGGGGGCCCACCGGGGAGCTGTTTTTT
once | TRBJ2-7 | TRBV30 | . | CAWSVDRPYEQYF | TGTGCCTGGAGTGTAGACAGACCCTACGAGCAGTACTTC
. | TRBJ1-1 | TRBV29-1 | TRBD1 | CSIDRGAEAFF | TGCAGCATTGACAGGGGTGCTGAAGCTTTCTTT
. | TRBJ2-7 | TRBV4-1 | . | CASSQDSPEVSYEQYF | TGCGCCAGCAGCCAAGATTCCCCGGAGGTCTCCTACGAGCAGTACTTC
. | TRBJ2-2 | TRBV4-1 | . | CASSPVGGEHIGELFF | TGCGCCAGCAGCCCAGTAGGGGGAGAGCATATCGGGGAGCTGTTTTTT
. | TRBJ1-1 | TRBV30 | . | CACQSGSGDTEAFF | TGTGCCTGTCAGTCCGGCAGCGGAGACACTGAAGCTTTCTTT
. | TRBJ2-1 | TRBV19 | TRBD1 | CASSIQGAYNEQFF | TGTGCCAGTAGTATACAGGGGGCCTACAATGAGCAGTTCTTC
. | TRBJ1-1 | TRBV6-5 | . | CASSQGGGGTEAFF | TGTGCCAGCAGTCAGGGCGGCGGGGGGACTGAAGCTTTCTTT
. | TRBJ2-2 | TRBV19 | TRBD1 | CASSPGQGGYTGELFF | TGTGCCAGTAGTCCAGGACAGGGAGGTTACACCGGGGAGCTGTTTTTT
. | TRBJ1-2 | TRBV6-1 | TRBD1 | CASSERGGQGAKFDGYTF | TGTGCCAGCAGTGAAAGGGGGGGACAGGGGGCTAAATTCGATGGCTACACCTTC
. | TRBJ2-1 | TRBV10-3 | TRBD1 | CAISGQGYEQFF | TGTGCCATCAGTGGACAGGGATATGAGCAGTTCTTC
. | TRBJ1-2 | TRBV7-8 | . | CASSLGEGFYGYTF | TGTGCCAGCAGCTTGGGGGAGGGTTTCTATGGCTACACCTTC
. | TRBJ2-7 | TRBV14 | . | CASSQDARVFHEQYF | TGTGCCAGCAGCCAAGACGCACGGGTTTTCCACGAGCAGTACTTC
. | TRBJ2-7 | TRBV6-1 | TRBD2 | CAISAYGGDYEQYF | TGTGCCATCTCAGCTTACGGGGGGGATTACGAGCAGTACTTC
. | TRBJ1-1 | TRBV6-5 | TRBD1 | CASSYSNRDRGTEAFF | TGTGCCAGCAGTTACTCGAATCGGGACAGGGGAACTGAAGCTTTCTTT
. | TRBJ1-3 | TRBV27 | TRBD1 | CASSLYGETGLGNTIYF | TGTGCCAGCAGTCTTTACGGAGAGACAGGGCTCGGAAACACCATATATTTT
. | TRBJ1-1 | TRBV19 | . | CASNPGGLEAFF | TGTGCCAGTAATCCGGGAGGCCTGGAAGCTTTCTTT
. | TRBJ1-2 | TRBV30 | . | CAWSVRQVGYTF | TGTGCCTGGAGTGTACGGCAGGTTGGCTACACCTTC
once | TRBJ2-5 | TRBV9 | . | CASSVAGTQETQYF | TGTGCCAGCAGCGTAGCTGGCACCCAAGAGACCCAGTACTTC
. | TRBJ1-2 | TRBV9 | TRBD1 | CASSAEGQANYGYTF | TGTGCCAGCAGCGCAGAGGGACAGGCTAACTATGGCTACACCTTC
once | TRBJ1-2 | TRBV14 | . | CASSPRLGHGGYTF | TGTGCCAGCAGCCCCCGGCTAGGCCATGGGGGCTACACCTTC
. | TRBJ2-7 | TRBV30 | TRBD2 | CAWGTGGPGEQYF | TGTGCCTGGGGTACGGGGGGGCCGGGCGAGCAGTACTTC
. | TRBJ2-7 | TRBV6-6 | TRBD1 | CASSWTGSGYEQYF | TGTGCCAGCAGTTGGACAGGGTCTGGCTACGAGCAGTACTTC
. | TRBJ1-6 | TRBV7-9 | . | CASSTNDNSPLHF | TGTGCCAGCTCCACAAACGATAATTCACCCCTCCACTTT
. | TRBJ1-2 | TRBV6-1 | TRBD1 | CASTVGQGYGYTF | TGTGCCAGCACGGTGGGACAGGGATATGGCTACACCTTC
once | TRBJ1-2 | TRBV29-1 | TRBD1 | CSVPTGTGYGYTF | TGCAGCGTTCCTACCGGGACAGGGTATGGCTACACCTTC
. | TRBJ2-3 | TRBV27 | . | CASSLWGGPGSDTQYF | TGTGCCAGCAGTTTATGGGGGGGGCCAGGGTCAGATACGCAGTATTTT